Here is one TCR beta chain with its context. This specimen comes from a study of blood T cell repertoires in COVID-19. In the study overall: COVID-19 samples, acute and convalescent, were from the United States, Italy and Spain. In each case, the material was cDNA or gDNA derived from T cells, B-cell-depleted T cells, or PBMCs.

In the authors' methods: Estimates of nucleated cell counts were drawn from the amplification of reference gene primers. Using immunoSEQ multiplex PCR, the repertoire was profiled, and TCRdb retains in-frame clones only, with some absent. V and J calls and clone size follow that table, whereas D and trimming were derived from the DNA. The sample includes about 240,000 clones, 75% to 90% of them seen just once. The TCR comes from a man in his fifties or sixties who had recovered from COVID-19. The sequenced material came from peripheral blood.

This chain's CDR3 is CASSFTGDSTGYTF. CDR3 DNA sequence: TGCGCCAGCAGCTTTACAGGGGATTCAACTGGCTACACCTTC. The chain uses TRBV5-1 and TRBJ1-2; TRBD1 matches at 7 bases. The J segment lost 7 bases and the V segment lost 2 bases, leaving 8 bases of the junction unmatched. CDR1 and CDR2 (germline): SGHRS, YFSETQ. The CDR3 totals 14 residues.